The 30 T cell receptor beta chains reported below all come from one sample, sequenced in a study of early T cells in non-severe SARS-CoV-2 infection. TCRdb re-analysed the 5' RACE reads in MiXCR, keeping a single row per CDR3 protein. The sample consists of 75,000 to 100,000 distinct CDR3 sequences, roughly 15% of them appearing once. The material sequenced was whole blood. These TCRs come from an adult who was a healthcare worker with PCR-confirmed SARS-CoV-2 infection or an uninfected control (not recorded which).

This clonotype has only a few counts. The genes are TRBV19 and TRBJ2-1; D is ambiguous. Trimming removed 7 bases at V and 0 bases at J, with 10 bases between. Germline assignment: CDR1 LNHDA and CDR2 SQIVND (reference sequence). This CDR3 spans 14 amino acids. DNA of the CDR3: TGTGCCAGTAAGGCAGGCACCTCCTACAATGAGCAGTTCTTC. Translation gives CASKAGTSYNEQFF.

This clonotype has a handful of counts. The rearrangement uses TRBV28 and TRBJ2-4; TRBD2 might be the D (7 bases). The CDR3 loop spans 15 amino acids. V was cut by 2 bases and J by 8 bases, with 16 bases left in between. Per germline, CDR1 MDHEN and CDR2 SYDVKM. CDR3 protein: CASSLERGARDIQYF. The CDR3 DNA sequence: TGTGCCAGCAGTTTAGAACGGGGGGCAAGGGACATTCAGTACTTC.

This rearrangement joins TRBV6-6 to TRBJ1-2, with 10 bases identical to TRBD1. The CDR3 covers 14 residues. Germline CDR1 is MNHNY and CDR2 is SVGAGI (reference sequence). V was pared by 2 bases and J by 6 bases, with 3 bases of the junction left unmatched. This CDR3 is CASSYGDRGDGYTF. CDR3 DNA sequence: TGTGCCAGCAGTTACGGGGACAGGGGAGATGGCTACACCTTC.

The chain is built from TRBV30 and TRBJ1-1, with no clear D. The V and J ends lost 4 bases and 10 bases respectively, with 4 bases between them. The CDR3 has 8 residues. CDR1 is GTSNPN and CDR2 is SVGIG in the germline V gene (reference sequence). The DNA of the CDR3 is TGTGCCTGGAATAGAGCTTTCTTT. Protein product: CAWNRAFF. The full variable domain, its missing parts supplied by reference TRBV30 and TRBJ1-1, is SQTIHQWPATLVQPVGSPLSLECTVEGTSNPNLYWYRQAAGRGLQLLFYSVGIGQISSEVPQNLSASRPQDRQFILSSKKLLLSDSGFYLCAWNRAFFGQGTRLTVV.

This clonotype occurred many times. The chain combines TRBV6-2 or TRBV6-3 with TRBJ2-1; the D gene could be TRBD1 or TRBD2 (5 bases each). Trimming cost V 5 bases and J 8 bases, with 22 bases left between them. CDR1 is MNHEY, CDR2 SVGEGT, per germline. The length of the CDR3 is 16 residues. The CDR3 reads CASSPGTLGDVHEQFF. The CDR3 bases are TGTGCCAGCAGTCCCGGGACCTTGGGGGACGTCCATGAGCAGTTCTTC.

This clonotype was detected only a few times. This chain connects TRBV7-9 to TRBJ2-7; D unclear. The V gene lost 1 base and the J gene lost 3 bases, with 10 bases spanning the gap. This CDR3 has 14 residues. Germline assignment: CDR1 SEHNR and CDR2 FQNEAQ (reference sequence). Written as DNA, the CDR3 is TGTGCCAGCAGCTTAGGCGACGGGTACTACGAGCAGTACTTC. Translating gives CASSLGDGYYEQYF.

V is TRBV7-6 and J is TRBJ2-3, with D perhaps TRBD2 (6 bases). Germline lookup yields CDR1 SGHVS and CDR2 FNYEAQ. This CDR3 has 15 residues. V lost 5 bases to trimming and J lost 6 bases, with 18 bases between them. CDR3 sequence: CASSLLASHRDTQYF. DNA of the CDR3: TGTGCCAGCAGCCTTCTAGCGTCCCACAGGGATACGCAGTATTTT.

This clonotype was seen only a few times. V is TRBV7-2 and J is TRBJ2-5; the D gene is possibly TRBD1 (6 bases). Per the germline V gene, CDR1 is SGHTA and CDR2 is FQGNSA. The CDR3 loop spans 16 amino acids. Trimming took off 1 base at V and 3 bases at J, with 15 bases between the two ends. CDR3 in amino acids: CASSLGYLDSEETQYF. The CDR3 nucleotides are TGTGCCAGCAGCTTAGGATACCTGGACAGTGAAGAGACCCAGTACTTC.

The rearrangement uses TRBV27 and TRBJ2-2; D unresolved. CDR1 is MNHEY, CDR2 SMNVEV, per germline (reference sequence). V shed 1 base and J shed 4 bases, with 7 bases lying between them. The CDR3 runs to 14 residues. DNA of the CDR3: TGTGCCAGCAGTTTATGGATTGGCACCGGGGAGCTGTTTTTT. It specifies CASSLWIGTGELFF.

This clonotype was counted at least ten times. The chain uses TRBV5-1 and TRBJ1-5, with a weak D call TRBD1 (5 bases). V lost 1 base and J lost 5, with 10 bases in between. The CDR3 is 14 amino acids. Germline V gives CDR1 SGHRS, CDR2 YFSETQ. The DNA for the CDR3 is TGCGCCAGCAGCTTGATTGGGGGGGATCAGCCCCAGCATTTT. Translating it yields CASSLIGGDQPQHF.

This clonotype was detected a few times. This chain's CDR3 is CASSAPTSGRTDTQYF. The DNA of the CDR3 is TGTGCCAGCAGCGCACCCACTAGCGGGCGCACAGATACGCAGTATTTT. The chain has TRBV9 and TRBJ2-3; 9 bases agree with TRBD2. CDR1 SGDLS and CDR2 YYNGEE come from the germline V gene. Trimming at V came to 3 bases and at J to 1 base, leaving 6 bases not matched to a gene. The CDR3 length is 16 residues.

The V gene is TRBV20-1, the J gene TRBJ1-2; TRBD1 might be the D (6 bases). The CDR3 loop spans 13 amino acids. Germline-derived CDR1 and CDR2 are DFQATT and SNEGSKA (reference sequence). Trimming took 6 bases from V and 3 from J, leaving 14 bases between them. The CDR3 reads CSADGQKDYGYTF. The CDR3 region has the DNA TGCAGTGCCGACGGACAGAAGGACTATGGCTACACCTTC.

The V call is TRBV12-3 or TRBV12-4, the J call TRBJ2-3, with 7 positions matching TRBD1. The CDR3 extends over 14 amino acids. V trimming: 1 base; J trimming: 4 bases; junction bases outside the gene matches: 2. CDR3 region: CASSLGQGSDTQYF. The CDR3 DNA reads TGTGCCAGCAGTTTAGGACAGGGATCAGATACGCAGTATTTT.

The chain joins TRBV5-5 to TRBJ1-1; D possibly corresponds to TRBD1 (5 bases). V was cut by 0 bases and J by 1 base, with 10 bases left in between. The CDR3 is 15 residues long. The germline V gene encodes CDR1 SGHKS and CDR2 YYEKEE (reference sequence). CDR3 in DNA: TGTGCCAGCAGCTTGGCTGGCGGGGGGAACACTGAAGCTTTCTTT. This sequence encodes CASSLAGGGNTEAFF.

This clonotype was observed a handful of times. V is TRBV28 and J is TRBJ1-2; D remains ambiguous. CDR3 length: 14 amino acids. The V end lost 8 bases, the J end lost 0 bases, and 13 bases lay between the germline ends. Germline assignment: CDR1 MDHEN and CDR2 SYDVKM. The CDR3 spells CASGSLPSNYGYTF. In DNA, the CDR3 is TGTGCCAGCGGAAGTTTACCATCTAACTATGGCTACACCTTC.

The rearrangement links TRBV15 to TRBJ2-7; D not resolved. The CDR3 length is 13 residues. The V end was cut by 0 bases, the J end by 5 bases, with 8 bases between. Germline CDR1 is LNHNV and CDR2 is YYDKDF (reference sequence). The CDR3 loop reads CATSREGRNEQYF. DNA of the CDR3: TGTGCCACCAGCAGAGAGGGCAGGAACGAGCAGTACTTC.

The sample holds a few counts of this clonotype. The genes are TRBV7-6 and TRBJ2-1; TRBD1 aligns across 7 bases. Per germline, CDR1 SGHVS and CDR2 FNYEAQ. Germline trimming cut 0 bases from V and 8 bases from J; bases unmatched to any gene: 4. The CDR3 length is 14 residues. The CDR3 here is CASSLAGQLHEQFF. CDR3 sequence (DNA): TGTGCCAGCAGCTTAGCGGGACAGCTTCATGAGCAGTTCTTC.

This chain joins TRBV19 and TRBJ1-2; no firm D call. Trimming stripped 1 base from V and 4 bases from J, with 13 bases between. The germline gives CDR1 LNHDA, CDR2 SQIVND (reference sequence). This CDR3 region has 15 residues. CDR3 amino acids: CASSIARGRSYGYTF. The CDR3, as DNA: TGTGCCAGTAGTATAGCTCGGGGAAGAAGCTATGGCTACACCTTC.

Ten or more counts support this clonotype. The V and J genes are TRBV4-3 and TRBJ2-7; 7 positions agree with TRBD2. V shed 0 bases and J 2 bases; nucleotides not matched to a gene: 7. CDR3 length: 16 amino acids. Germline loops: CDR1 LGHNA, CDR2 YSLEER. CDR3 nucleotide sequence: TGCGCCAGCAGCCAAGATTCACTAGCGCAAACCTACGAGCAGTACTTC. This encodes CASSQDSLAQTYEQYF.

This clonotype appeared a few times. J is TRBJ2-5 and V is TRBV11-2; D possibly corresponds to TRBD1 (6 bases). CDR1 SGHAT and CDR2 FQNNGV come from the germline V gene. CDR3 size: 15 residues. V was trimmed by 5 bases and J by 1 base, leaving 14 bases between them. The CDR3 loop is CASSIEDSTQETQYF. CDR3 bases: TGTGCCAGCAGCATCGAGGACAGCACCCAAGAGACCCAGTACTTC.

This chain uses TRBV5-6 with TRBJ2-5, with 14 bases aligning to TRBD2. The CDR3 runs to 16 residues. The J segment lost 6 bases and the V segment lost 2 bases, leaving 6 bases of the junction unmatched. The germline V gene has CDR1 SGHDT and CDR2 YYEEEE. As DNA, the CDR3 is TGTGCCAGCAGCTTACAAGGGACTAGCGGGAGACAGACCCAGTACTTC. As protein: CASSLQGTSGRQTQYF.

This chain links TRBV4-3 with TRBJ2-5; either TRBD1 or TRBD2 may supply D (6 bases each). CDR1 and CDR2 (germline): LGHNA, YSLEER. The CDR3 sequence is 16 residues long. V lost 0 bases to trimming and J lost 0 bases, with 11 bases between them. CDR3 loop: CASSQDWRGYQETQYF. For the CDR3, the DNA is TGCGCCAGCAGCCAAGATTGGAGGGGGTACCAAGAGACCCAGTACTTC.

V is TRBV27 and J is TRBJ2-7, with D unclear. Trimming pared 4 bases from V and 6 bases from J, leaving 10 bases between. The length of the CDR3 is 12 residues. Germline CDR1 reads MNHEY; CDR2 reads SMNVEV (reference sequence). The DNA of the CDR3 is TGTGCCAGCAGTTGGCGGCCGGGCGAGCAGTACTTC. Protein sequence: CASSWRPGEQYF.

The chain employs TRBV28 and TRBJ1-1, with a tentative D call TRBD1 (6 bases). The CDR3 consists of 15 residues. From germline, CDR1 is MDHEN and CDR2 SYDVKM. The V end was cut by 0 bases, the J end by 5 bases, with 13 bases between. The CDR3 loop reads CASSLWLDRRTEAFF. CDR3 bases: TGTGCCAGCAGTTTATGGCTAGACAGGAGGACTGAAGCTTTCTTT.

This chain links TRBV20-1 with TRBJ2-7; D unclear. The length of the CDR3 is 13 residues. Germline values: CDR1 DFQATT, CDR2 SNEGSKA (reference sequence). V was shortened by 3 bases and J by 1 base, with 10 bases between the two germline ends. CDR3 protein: CSASGQQSYEQYF. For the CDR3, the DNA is TGCAGTGCTAGTGGCCAGCAATCCTACGAGCAGTACTTC.

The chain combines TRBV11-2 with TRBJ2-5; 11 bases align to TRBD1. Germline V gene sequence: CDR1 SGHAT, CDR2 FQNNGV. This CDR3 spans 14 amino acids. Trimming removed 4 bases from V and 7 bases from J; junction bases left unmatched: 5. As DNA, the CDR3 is TGTGCCAGCAGCTCACCGGGACAGGGGGGGACCCAGTACTTC. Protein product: CASSSPGQGGTQYF.

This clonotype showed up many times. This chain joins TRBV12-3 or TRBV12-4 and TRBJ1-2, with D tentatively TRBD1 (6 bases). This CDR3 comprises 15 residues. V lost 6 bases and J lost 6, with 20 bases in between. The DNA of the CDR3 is TGTGCCAGCAGCCCGGGACAATCCCGTTCCCATGGCTACACCTTC. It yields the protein CASSPGQSRSHGYTF.

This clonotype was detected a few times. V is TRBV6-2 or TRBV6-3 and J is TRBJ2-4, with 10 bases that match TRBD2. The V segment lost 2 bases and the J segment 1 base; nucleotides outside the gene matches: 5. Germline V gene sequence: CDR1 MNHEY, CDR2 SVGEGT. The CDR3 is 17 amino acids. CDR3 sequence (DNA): TGTGCCAGCAGTTACCAGAGCGGGAGGGGTGCCAAAAACATTCAGTACTTC. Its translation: CASSYQSGRGAKNIQYF.

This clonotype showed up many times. The CDR3 sequence is CASSASESSYEQYF. As DNA, the CDR3 is TGTGCCAGCAGTGCTAGCGAGAGCTCCTACGAGCAGTACTTC. The rearrangement links TRBV2 to TRBJ2-7; a possible D gene is TRBD2 (6 bases). The germline gives CDR1 SNHLY, CDR2 FYNNEI. The CDR3 totals 14 residues. Trimming left V 4 bases short and J 0 bases short, with 10 bases between.

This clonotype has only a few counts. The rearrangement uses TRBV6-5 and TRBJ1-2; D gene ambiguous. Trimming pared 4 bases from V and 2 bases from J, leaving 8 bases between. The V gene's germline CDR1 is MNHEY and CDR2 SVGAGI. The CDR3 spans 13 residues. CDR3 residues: CASSSSQNYGYTF. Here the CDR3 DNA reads TGTGCCAGCAGTTCTTCACAGAACTATGGCTACACCTTC.